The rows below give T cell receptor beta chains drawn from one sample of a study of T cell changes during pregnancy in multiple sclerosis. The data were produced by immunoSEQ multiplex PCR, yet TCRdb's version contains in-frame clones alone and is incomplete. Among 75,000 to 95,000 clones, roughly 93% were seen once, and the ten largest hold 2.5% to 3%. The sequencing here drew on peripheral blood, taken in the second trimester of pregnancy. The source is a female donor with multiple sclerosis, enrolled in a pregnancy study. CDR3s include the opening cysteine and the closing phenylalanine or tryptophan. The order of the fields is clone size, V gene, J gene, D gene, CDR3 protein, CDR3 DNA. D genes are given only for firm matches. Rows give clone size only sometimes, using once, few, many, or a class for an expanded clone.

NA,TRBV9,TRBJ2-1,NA,CASSVEQGYEQFF,TGTGCCAGCAGCGTAGAGCAGGGGTATGAGCAGTTCTTC
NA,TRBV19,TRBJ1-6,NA,CASMEGARWNSPLHF,TGTGCCAGTATGGAAGGGGCACGATGGAATTCACCCCTCCACTTT
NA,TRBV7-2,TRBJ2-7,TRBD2,CASRYTPSGPGEQYF,TGTGCCAGCAGATATACCCCTAGCGGGCCAGGAGAGCAGTACTTC
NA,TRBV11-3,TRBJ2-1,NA,CASSLEEGNEQFF,TGTGCCAGCAGCTTAGAGGAGGGTAATGAGCAGTTCTTC
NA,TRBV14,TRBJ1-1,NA,CASSQVRTEAFF,TGTGCCAGCAGCCAAGTGCGAACTGAAGCTTTCTTT
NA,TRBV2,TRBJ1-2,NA,CASRGGPDRVGYTF,TGTGCCAGCAGGGGGGGGCCCGATCGGGTCGGCTACACCTTC
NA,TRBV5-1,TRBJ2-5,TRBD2,CASSAGELAGQETQYF,TGCGCCAGCAGCGCGGGAGAACTAGCGGGGCAAGAGACCCAGTACTTC
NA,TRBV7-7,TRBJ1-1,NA,CASSLSVSTEAFF,TGTGCTAGCAGCTTATCTGTCTCCACTGAAGCTTTCTTT
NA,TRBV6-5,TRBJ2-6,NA,CASSYVDLPGANVLTF,TGTGCCAGCAGTTACGTGGACTTACCCGGGGCCAACGTCCTGACTTTC
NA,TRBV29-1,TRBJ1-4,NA,CSAQGTNEKLFF,TGCAGCGCCCAGGGTACTAATGAAAAACTGTTTTTT
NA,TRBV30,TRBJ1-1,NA,CAGRGRPNTEAFF,TGTGCCGGGAGGGGCAGGCCGAACACTGAAGCTTTCTTT
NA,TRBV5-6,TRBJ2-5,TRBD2,CASSRRGRASGQETQYF,TGTGCCAGCAGCCGACGCGGAAGGGCTAGCGGGCAAGAGACCCAGTACTTC
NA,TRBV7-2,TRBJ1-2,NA,CASSLAGMGALNYGYTF,TGTGCCAGCAGCTTAGCCGGGATGGGAGCGTTAAACTATGGCTACACCTTC
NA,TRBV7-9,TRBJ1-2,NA,CASSQGLGGYGYTF,TGTGCCAGCAGCCAAGGCCTAGGCGGCTATGGCTACACCTTC
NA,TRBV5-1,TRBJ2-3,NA,CASSAPRGSSASTDTQYF,TGCGCCAGCAGTGCACCGCGCGGCAGCTCTGCTAGCACAGATACGCAGTATTTT
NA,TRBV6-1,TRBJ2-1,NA,CASSERQYNEQFF,TGTGCCAGCAGTGAGCGGCAGTACAATGAGCAGTTCTTC
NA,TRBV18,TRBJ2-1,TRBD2,CASPGTSGGLNEQFF,TGTGCCAGCCCGGGGACTAGCGGGGGGCTCAATGAGCAGTTCTTC
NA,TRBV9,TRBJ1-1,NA,CASSLLSMNTEAFF,TGTGCCAGCAGCTTACTCTCCATGAACACTGAAGCTTTCTTT
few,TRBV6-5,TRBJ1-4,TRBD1,CASSLGQVEKLFF,TGTGCCAGCAGTTTAGGACAGGTTGAAAAACTGTTTTTT
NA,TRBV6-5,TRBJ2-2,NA,CASSYEITGELFF,TGTGCCAGCAGTTACGAGATCACCGGGGAGCTGTTTTTT
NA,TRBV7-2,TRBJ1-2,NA,CASSLGGGFGYTF,TGTGCCAGCAGCTTAGGTGGGGGCTTTGGCTACACCTTC
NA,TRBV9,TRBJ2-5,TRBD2,CASSTWTSGATQYF,TGTGCCAGCAGCACATGGACTAGCGGAGCAACCCAGTACTTC
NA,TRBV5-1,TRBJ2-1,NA,CASSLGSSGNEQFF,TGCGCCAGCAGCTTGGGGTCGTCGGGCAATGAGCAGTTCTTC
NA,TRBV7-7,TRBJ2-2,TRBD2,CASSFSGGQGGELFF,TGTGCTAGCAGCTTTAGCGGGGGGCAGGGCGGGGAGCTGTTTTTT
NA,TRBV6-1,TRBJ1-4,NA,CASSEVQHGGKLFF,TGTGCCAGCAGTGAAGTCCAGCACGGGGGAAAACTGTTTTTT
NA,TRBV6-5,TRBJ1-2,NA,CASSYPAGLYYGYTF,TGTGCCAGCAGTTATCCGGCAGGGTTGTACTATGGCTACACCTTC
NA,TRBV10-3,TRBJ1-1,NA,CAISLSGESGTEAFF,TGTGCCATCAGCCTCTCAGGGGAGAGCGGCACTGAAGCTTTCTTT
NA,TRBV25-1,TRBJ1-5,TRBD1,CASSDYRGQPQHF,TGTGCCAGCAGTGATTACAGGGGTCAGCCCCAGCATTTT
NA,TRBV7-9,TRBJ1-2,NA,CASSLGQGNGYTF,TGTGCCAGCAGCTTAGGGCAGGGTAATGGCTACACCTTC
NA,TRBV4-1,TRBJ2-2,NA,CASSQDPGGNTGELFF,TGCGCCAGCAGCCAAGATCCCGGGGGGAACACCGGGGAGCTGTTTTTT
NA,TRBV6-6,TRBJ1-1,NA,CASSYSSQGEAFF,TGTGCCAGCAGTTACTCGAGTCAGGGAGAAGCTTTCTTT
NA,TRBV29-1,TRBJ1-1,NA,CSAAAGSNTEAFF,TGCAGCGCCGCTGCGGGGTCAAACACTGAAGCTTTCTTT
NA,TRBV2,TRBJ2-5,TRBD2,CASSEALQLAGGRETQYF,TGTGCCAGCAGTGAAGCGCTTCAACTAGCGGGGGGTCGGGAGACCCAGTACTTC
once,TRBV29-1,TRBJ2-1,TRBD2,CSVGRRLAGPYNEQFF,TGCAGCGTTGGGCGCCGCCTAGCGGGGCCCTACAATGAGCAGTTCTTC
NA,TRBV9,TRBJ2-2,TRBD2,CASSAYTSGRNTGELFF,TGTGCCAGCAGCGCGTATACTAGCGGGAGGAACACCGGGGAGCTGTTTTTT
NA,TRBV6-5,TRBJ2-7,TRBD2,CASTPGTSGEQYF,TGTGCCAGCACCCCTGGGACTAGCGGCGAGCAGTACTTC
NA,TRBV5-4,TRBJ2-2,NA,CASSLVGGGYTGELFF,TGTGCCAGCAGCTTGGTAGGCGGGGGCTACACCGGGGAGCTGTTTTTT
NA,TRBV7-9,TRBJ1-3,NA,CASSPRVRIGNTIYF,TGTGCCAGCAGCCCCCGGGTGCGGATTGGAAACACCATATATTTT
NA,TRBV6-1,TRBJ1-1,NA,CASSRSAGLNTEAFF,TGTGCCAGCAGTCGTTCGGCAGGGTTGAACACTGAAGCTTTCTTT
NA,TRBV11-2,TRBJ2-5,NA,CASRLAGVETQYF,TGTGCCAGCAGACTGGCAGGGGTCGAGACCCAGTACTTC
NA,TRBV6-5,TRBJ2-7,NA,CASSYIGRTYEQYF,TGTGCCAGCAGTTATATTGGCAGAACCTACGAGCAGTACTTC
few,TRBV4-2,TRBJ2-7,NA,CASSQEVQGYEQYF,TGTGCCAGCAGCCAAGAAGTTCAGGGGTACGAGCAGTACTTC
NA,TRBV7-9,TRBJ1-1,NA,CASPSRDF,TGTGCCAGTCCCTCACGGGACTTT
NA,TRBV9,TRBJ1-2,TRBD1,CASSVGSGQGRGYTF,TGTGCCAGCAGCGTAGGTTCCGGACAGGGACGTGGCTACACCTTC